A selection of T cell receptor beta chains follows, all from one sample in a study of CXCR3-negative and CXCR3-positive naive CD8 T cells. TCRdb re-called the 5' RACE reads, yielding one record per CDR3 amino acid sequence without DNA. The repertoire shows under 150,000 distinct CDR3 sequences; the top ten hold around 0.28%. Sequences were obtained from naive CXCR3+ CD8+ T cells from blood. These receptor sequences come from a human donor in good health. Some clones in this sample may be carry-over from other donors' samples. CDR3s include the opening cysteine and the closing phenylalanine or tryptophan.

CDR3: CASSQVRSRRGHEQYF
J: TRBJ2-7
V: TRBV4-3

CDR3: CASSHDPTGIPTEAFF
J: TRBJ1-1
V: TRBV3-2

CDR3: CAISESTTSGTDTQYF
J: TRBJ2-3
V: TRBV10-3

CDR3: CSVGVRDRATGELFF
J: TRBJ2-2
V: TRBV29-1

CDR3: CASNLPGSWSTDTQYF
J: TRBJ2-3
V: TRBV12-3/TRBV12-4

CDR3: CAPTPGQGTNEQFF
J: TRBJ2-1
V: TRBV7-9

CDR3: CSVLTGGSTGELFF
J: TRBJ2-2
V: TRBV29-1

CDR3: CASRAGTGVAYEQYF
J: TRBJ2-7
V: TRBV5-5

CDR3: CASSTPLSGKDNEQFF
J: TRBJ2-1
V: TRBV12-3/TRBV12-4

CDR3: CASSQDASGEHGELFF
J: TRBJ2-2
V: TRBV4-3

CDR3: CSARDTGSYEQYF
J: TRBJ2-7
V: TRBV20-1

CDR3: CASSGGKGRRAEAFF
J: TRBJ1-1
V: TRBV27

CDR3: CSMRLAGSRERGHNEQFF
J: TRBJ2-1
V: TRBV29-1

CDR3: CRVDRGDTEAFF
J: TRBJ1-1
V: TRBV20-1

CDR3: CASSPPGTGGNEQFF
J: TRBJ2-1
V: TRBV4-2

CDR3: CASSAARGSANYGYTF
J: TRBJ1-2
V: TRBV2

CDR3: CASSRREYNEQFF
J: TRBJ2-1
V: TRBV28

CDR3: CASSKKTGRTYEQYF
J: TRBJ2-7
V: TRBV21-1

CDR3: CATSRDRGVGVTQYF
J: TRBJ2-5
V: TRBV15

CDR3: CASSLLTGLVLGEQFF
J: TRBJ2-1
V: TRBV5-6

CDR3: CASSYGQGGNEQFF
J: TRBJ2-1
V: TRBV27

CDR3: CASSLGSFPYEQYF
J: TRBJ2-7
V: TRBV28

CDR3: CASSLLAEDYEQYF
J: TRBJ2-7
V: TRBV11-2

CDR3: CATSTLAGARTGELFF
J: TRBJ2-2
V: TRBV15

CDR3: CASSPTGTSNTEAFF
J: TRBJ1-1
V: TRBV6-4

CDR3: CSARDPRAPSYEQYF
J: TRBJ2-7
V: TRBV20-1

CDR3: CATLGANEKLFF
J: TRBJ1-4
V: TRBV6-6

CDR3: CSARAVYPNYGYTF
J: TRBJ1-2
V: TRBV20-1

CDR3: CSVRGGATNEKLFF
J: TRBJ1-4
V: TRBV29-1

CDR3: CASRRKTGLVAKNIQYF
J: TRBJ2-4
V: TRBV21-1

CDR3: CASSPKGAGFPYEQYF
J: TRBJ2-7
V: TRBV6-2/TRBV6-3

CDR3: CSVPEDTEQFF
J: TRBJ2-1
V: TRBV29-1

CDR3: CASSQNRVATYEQYF
J: TRBJ2-7
V: TRBV4-1

CDR3: CASSANDRTGETQYF
J: TRBJ2-5
V: TRBV9

CDR3: CSVEDTGVDSRYEQFF
J: TRBJ2-1
V: TRBV29-1

CDR3: CASSLGPGYEQYF
J: TRBJ2-7
V: TRBV7-8

CDR3: CASSLRRLTVDSPNEKLFF
J: TRBJ1-4
V: TRBV12-3/TRBV12-4

CDR3: CASSLLTGGSRGELFF
J: TRBJ2-2
V: TRBV7-6

CDR3: CASSWWDNEQFF
J: TRBJ2-1
V: TRBV28

CDR3: CASSQEQDADTQYF
J: TRBJ2-3
V: TRBV14

CDR3: CASSVAGQQGINEQFF
J: TRBJ2-1
V: TRBV5-1

CDR3: CSARGPDSPRGKLFF
J: TRBJ1-4
V: TRBV20-1

CDR3: CASSYPKPGDANTGELFF
J: TRBJ2-2
V: TRBV6-5

CDR3: CASRGREETQYF
J: TRBJ2-5
V: TRBV12-3/TRBV12-4